Presented here are 15 T cell receptor beta chains from one specimen sequenced in a study of blood T cell repertoires in COVID-19. Here immunoSEQ multiplex PCR was the method, and the copy in TCRdb shows in-frame clones only, minus some. The table lists some 400,000 clones, approximately 86% of them singletons. The sample consisted of peripheral blood. These receptors were obtained from a human donor in a cohort sampled during active COVID-19.

J is TRBJ1-1 and V is TRBV12-3 or TRBV12-4; D remains ambiguous. This CDR3 contains 12 residues. Trimming took 5 bases from V and 7 from J, leaving 11 bases between them. CDR3 in amino acids: CASSLVSGEAFF. For the CDR3, the DNA is TGTGCCAGCAGTCTCGTATCGGGTGAAGCTTTCTTT.

The sample holds a few counts of this clone. The genes are TRBV19 and TRBJ2-1; D call uncertain. The length of the CDR3 is 15 residues. Germline CDR1 and CDR2: LNHDA and SQIVND (reference sequence). Trimming left V 5 bases short and J 0 bases short, with 11 bases between. Written as DNA, the CDR3 is TGTGCCAGTAGTCAGACTGGAAGCTCCTACAATGAGCAGTTCTTC. Encoded protein: CASSQTGSSYNEQFF. Based on the CDR3 plus reference TRBV19 and TRBJ2-1, the full variable domain is DGGITQSPKYLFRKEGQNVTLSCEQNLNHDAMYWYRQDPGQGLRLIYYSQIVNDFQKGDIAEGYSVSREKKESFPLTVTSAQKNPTAFYLCASSQTGSSYNEQFFGPGTRLTVL.

The chain uses TRBV5-8 and TRBJ2-3; D is unresolved. The CDR3 length is 18 residues. Trimming took 1 base from V and 2 from J, leaving 20 bases between them. Germline V gene sequence: CDR1 SGHTS, CDR2 YDEGEE. As DNA, the CDR3 is TGTGCCAGCAGCTTGCGGTTAAGCTTAGTCCTAGACACAGATACGCAGTATTTT. It encodes CASSLRLSLVLDTDTQYF.

The V gene is TRBV11-1, the J gene TRBJ2-5, with D maybe TRBD1 (7 bases). Germline values: CDR1 SGHAT, CDR2 FQDESV (reference sequence). There are 16 residues in the CDR3. V gave up 4 bases and J gave up 3 bases, with 18 bases separating them. The CDR3 spells CASSSGGTRGEETQYF. The CDR3 coding sequence is TGTGCCAGCAGCTCAGGGGGGACAAGGGGAGAAGAGACCCAGTACTTC.

The V call is TRBV5-1, the J call TRBJ2-5, with 9 nucleotides matching TRBD1. V dropped 0 bases and J dropped 6; count of bases not matched to a gene: 3. This CDR3 region has 14 residues. Germline loops: CDR1 SGHRS, CDR2 YFSETQ. The CDR3 coding sequence is TGCGCCAGCAGCTTGGAGGGACAGGGAAAGACCCAGTACTTC. It codes for CASSLEGQGKTQYF.

This clone came up a few times. This rearrangement joins TRBV7-9 to TRBJ2-2, with D possibly TRBD2 on 5 matching bases. Germline CDR1 and CDR2: SEHNR and FQNEAQ (reference sequence). The length of the CDR3 is 13 residues. V lost 5 bases and J lost 3, with 7 bases in between. This chain's CDR3 is CASSRDYTGELFF. The CDR3 nucleotides read TGTGCCAGCAGCCGGGATTACACCGGGGAGCTGTTTTTT.

V usage is TRBV7-2 and J usage is TRBJ2-1, with 8 bases matching TRBD2. V lost 5 bases and J lost 8; bases outside the gene matches: 14. The germline V gene encodes CDR1 SGHTA and CDR2 FQGNSA. The length of the CDR3 is 16 residues. Written as DNA, the CDR3 is TGTGCCAGCAGCCCTTGGAGAGCGGGAGCCACGGATGAGCAGTTCTTC. It encodes CASSPWRAGATDEQFF.

The chain joins TRBV6-2 or TRBV6-3 to TRBJ1-2; TRBD1 matches 7 bases. Looked up from germline, CDR1 is MNHEY and CDR2 is SVGEGT. J was trimmed by 6 bases and V by 4 bases; bases with no gene match: 2. The CDR3 is 12 amino acids. The CDR3 nucleotides are TGTGCCAGCAGTTTTGACAGGGATGGCTACACCTTC. Encoded protein: CASSFDRDGYTF.

On this clone itself: Other DNA sequences of this sample code for an identical CDR3. The chain combines TRBV5-1 with TRBJ2-2, with a possible D match to TRBD1 (5 bases). The germline V gene encodes CDR1 SGHRS and CDR2 YFSETQ. Trimming left V 0 bases short and J 5 bases short, with 5 bases between. The CDR3 runs to 13 residues. For the CDR3, the DNA is TGCGCCAGCAGCTTGGCAGGGACCGGGGAGCTGTTTTTT. Amino acid sequence: CASSLAGTGELFF.

J is TRBJ1-4 and V is TRBV19; D might be TRBD1 (5 bases). Germline V CDR1 and CDR2: LNHDA, SQIVND (reference sequence). V was pared by 6 bases and J by 0 bases, with 11 bases between. The CDR3 has 15 amino acids. DNA of the CDR3: TGTGCCAGTAGACGATTGACAGCAACTAATGAAAAACTGTTTTTT. Its protein is CASRRLTATNEKLFF.

This rearrangement joins TRBV9 to TRBJ1-2; TRBD1 might be the D (6 bases). V lost 0 bases and J lost 4, with 16 bases in between. Germline loops: CDR1 SGDLS, CDR2 YYNGEE. The CDR3 consists of 16 residues. The chain's CDR3 is CASSVDEVKGGYGYTF. DNA for the CDR3: TGTGCCAGCAGCGTAGATGAGGTCAAAGGGGGCTATGGCTACACCTTC. The full variable domain, completed using reference TRBV9 and TRBJ1-2, is DSGVTQTPKHLITATGQRVTLRCSPRSGDLSVYWYQQSLDQGLQFLIQYYNGEERAKGNILERFSAQQFPDLHSELNLSSLELGDSALYFCASSVDEVKGGYGYTFGSGTRLTVV.

This rearrangement joins TRBV30 to TRBJ1-4; perhaps TRBD1 as D (6 bases). Looked up from germline, CDR1 is GTSNPN and CDR2 is SVGIG (reference sequence). The CDR3 loop spans 13 amino acids. CDR3 DNA sequence: TGTGCTTACAACAGGGTGTCGGGTGAAAAACTGTTTTTT. This gives the protein CAYNRVSGEKLFF.

The chain combines TRBV28 with TRBJ1-6; D not certain. Germline V gene lookup returns CDR1 MDHEN and CDR2 SYDVKM. This CDR3 is 14 amino acids long. The germline V and J ends were trimmed by 2 bases and 5 bases, with 7 bases remaining between them. For the CDR3, the DNA is TGTGCCAGCAGTTTAGACAAGGATAATTCACCCCTCCACTTT. Protein: CASSLDKDNSPLHF.

DNA for the CDR3: TGTGCCAGCAGTTGGAACAGGAGAAGTTCTGGAAACACCATATATTTT. Amino acids: CASSWNRRSSGNTIYF. This sequence joins TRBV6-5 and TRBJ1-3; the D gene is possibly TRBD1 (5 bases). V lost 4 bases to trimming and J lost 1 base, with 14 bases between them. The CDR3 runs to 16 residues. Germline CDR1 reads MNHEY; CDR2 reads SVGAGI.

This chain joins TRBV4-1 and TRBJ1-2, with D hard to call. V was trimmed by 0 bases and J by 4 bases, leaving 12 bases between them. Germline V lookup: CDR1 MGHRA, CDR2 YSYEKL. This CDR3 comprises 15 residues. CDR3 nucleotide sequence: TGCGCCAGCAGCCAAGATCAAGTGGCAAGCTATGGCTACACCTTC. It translates to CASSQDQVASYGYTF.